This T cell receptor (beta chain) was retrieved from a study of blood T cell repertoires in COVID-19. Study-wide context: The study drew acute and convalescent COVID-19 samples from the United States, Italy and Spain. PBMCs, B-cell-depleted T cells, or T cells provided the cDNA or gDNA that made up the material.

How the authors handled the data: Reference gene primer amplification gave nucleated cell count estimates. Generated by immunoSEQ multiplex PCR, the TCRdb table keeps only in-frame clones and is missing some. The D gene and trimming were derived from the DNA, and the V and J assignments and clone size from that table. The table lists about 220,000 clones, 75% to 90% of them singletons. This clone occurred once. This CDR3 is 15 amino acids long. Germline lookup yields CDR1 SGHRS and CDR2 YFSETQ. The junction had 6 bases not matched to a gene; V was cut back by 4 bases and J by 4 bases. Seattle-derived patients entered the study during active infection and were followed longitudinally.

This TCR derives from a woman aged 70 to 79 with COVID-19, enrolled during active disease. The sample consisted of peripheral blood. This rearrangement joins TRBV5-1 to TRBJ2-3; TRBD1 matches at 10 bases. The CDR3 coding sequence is TGCGCCAGCAGCCCGGGGACAGGGGTTCCAGATACGCAGTATTTT. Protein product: CASSPGTGVPDTQYF.